These T cell receptor beta chains were read from a single sample in a study of shared clonotypes between healthy human individuals. Sequencing used immunoSEQ multiplex PCR; TCRdb keeps in-frame clones, though not all of them. The profile shows around 2,000,000 clones, under 95% of them singletons. Sequencing was performed on naive CD8+ T cells from PBMCs. These receptors all come from a man between 18 and 35 years old in good health. Some clones in this sample may be carry-over from other donors' samples. CDR3s include the opening cysteine and the closing phenylalanine or tryptophan. D genes are given only for firm matches. The size entry is marked missing in some rows and otherwise reads once, few, many or a size class.

v_gene,j_gene,abundance,d_gene,CDR3aa,CDR3nt
TRBV6-5,TRBJ2-7,few,TRBD1,CASSPGTGYEQYF,TGTGCCAGCAGTCCCGGGACAGGGTACGAGCAGTACTTC
TRBV29-1,TRBJ1-2,NA,NA,CSVVKPGQPRGYTF,TGCAGCGTTGTGAAACCAGGACAGCCCAGGGGCTACACCTTC
TRBV27,TRBJ1-1,NA,NA,CASSETAMNTEAFF,TGTGCCAGCAGTGAGACAGCGATGAACACTGAAGCTTTCTTT
TRBV25-1,TRBJ2-7,NA,NA,CASSEFQFGGPSSYEQYF,TGTGCCAGCAGTGAATTTCAGTTCGGGGGACCTAGCTCCTACGAGCAGTACTTC
TRBV10-3,TRBJ1-5,NA,NA,CAINSEAGQPQHF,TGTGCCATCAATTCAGAAGCAGGGCAGCCCCAGCATTTT
TRBV11-2,TRBJ1-1,NA,NA,CASSLEMAENTEAFF,TGTGCCAGCAGCTTAGAGATGGCGGAGAACACTGAAGCTTTCTTT
TRBV4-1,TRBJ1-1,NA,NA,CASSQERTPNTEAFF,TGCGCCAGCAGCCAAGAGAGGACACCCAACACTGAAGCTTTCTTT
TRBV7-3,TRBJ2-7,NA,TRBD1,CASSNLDRVNEQYF,TGTGCCAGCAGTAACCTGGACAGGGTAAACGAGCAGTACTTC
TRBV19,TRBJ1-1,NA,NA,CASSTYRANTEAFF,TGTGCCAGTAGTACCTACAGGGCGAACACTGAAGCTTTCTTT
TRBV7-9,TRBJ1-2,NA,NA,CASRGGGGPDYGYTF,TGTGCCAGCCGGGGAGGGGGAGGCCCAGACTATGGCTACACCTTC
TRBV19,TRBJ1-5,NA,NA,CASGTRGQPQHF,TGTGCCAGTGGGACCCGGGGTCAGCCCCAGCATTTT
TRBV28,TRBJ2-6,once,NA,CASSIQPSGANVLTF,TGTGCCAGCAGTATACAGCCTTCTGGGGCCAACGTCCTGACTTTC
TRBV10-1,TRBJ2-3,NA,NA,CASSPRTVLDTQYF,TGCGCCAGCAGTCCCAGGACCGTCTTGGATACGCAGTATTTT
TRBV19,TRBJ1-5,NA,TRBD1,CASKPGQGYGQPQHF,TGTGCCAGTAAACCTGGACAGGGGTATGGTCAGCCCCAGCATTTT
TRBV11-3,TRBJ2-2,NA,NA,CASSDRSNTGELFF,TGTGCCAGCTCTGACCGATCGAACACCGGGGAGCTGTTTTTT
TRBV6-1,TRBJ1-2,NA,NA,CASSPGTEYIYGYTF,TGTGCCAGCAGCCCCGGGACGGAGTACATCTATGGCTACACCTTC
TRBV4-1,TRBJ2-1,NA,NA,CASNSRSPGSDEQFF,TGCGCCAGCAATTCCCGCTCGCCTGGTTCCGATGAGCAGTTCTTC
TRBV28,TRBJ2-1,NA,TRBD1,CASSGNRGNEQFF,TGTGCCAGCAGTGGTAACAGGGGCAATGAGCAGTTCTTC
TRBV27,TRBJ2-3,NA,NA,CASSLSFPDTQYF,TGTGCCAGCAGTTTATCGTTCCCAGATACGCAGTATTTT
TRBV6-5,TRBJ2-7,NA,NA,CASTRTGTYEQYF,TGTGCCAGCACCCGGACGGGGACCTACGAGCAGTACTTC
TRBV19,TRBJ2-2,NA,NA,CASSEGPITGELFF,TGTGCCAGTAGTGAGGGACCTATCACCGGGGAGCTGTTTTTT
TRBV4-3,TRBJ2-7,NA,NA,CASSPRDGGLGSDEQYF,TGCGCCAGCAGCCCCCGGGACGGCGGCTTGGGAAGCGACGAGCAGTACTTC
TRBV4-3,TRBJ2-2,NA,NA,CASSQGGTGELFF,TGCGCCAGCAGCCAAGGCGGCACCGGGGAGCTGTTTTTT
TRBV7-2,TRBJ2-3,NA,TRBD2,CASSLGSLAGTDTQYF,TGTGCCAGCAGCTTAGGCAGTCTAGCGGGCACAGATACGCAGTATTTT
TRBV9,TRBJ2-5,NA,TRBD2,CASSATSGRVMGETQYF,TGTGCCAGCAGCGCCACTAGCGGGAGGGTCATGGGGGAGACCCAGTACTTC
TRBV18,TRBJ2-5,NA,NA,CASSLRQSQETQYF,TGTGCCAGCTCACTACGACAGTCCCAAGAGACCCAGTACTTC
TRBV5-5,TRBJ1-1,NA,TRBD1,CASSLWTGLGAFF,TGTGCCAGCAGCCTCTGGACAGGGTTGGGAGCTTTCTTT
TRBV7-8,TRBJ2-1,NA,NA,CASSYRDQYNEQFF,TGTGCCAGCAGTTACCGGGACCAATACAATGAGCAGTTCTTC
TRBV28,TRBJ2-2,NA,TRBD2,CASSLGLAGGTGELFF,TGTGCCAGCAGTTTGGGACTAGCGGGAGGGACGGGAGAGCTGTTTTTT
TRBV27,TRBJ1-1,NA,TRBD1,CASSSLNNRGRGTEAFF,TGTGCCAGCAGTTCCCTTAACAACAGGGGGCGCGGCACTGAAGCTTTCTTT
TRBV19,TRBJ1-3,many,NA,CASSWELMGVGNTIYF,TGTGCCAGTAGTTGGGAACTTATGGGAGTCGGAAACACCATATATTTT
TRBV7-3,TRBJ2-3,NA,NA,CASSLVSASTDTQYF,TGTGCCAGCAGCTTAGTTAGCGCGAGCACAGATACGCAGTATTTT
TRBV5-1,TRBJ1-1,NA,TRBD1,CASSLALKTTGGRTEAFF,TGCGCCAGCAGCTTGGCCCTAAAGACGACAGGGGGACGGACTGAAGCTTTCTTT
TRBV29-1,TRBJ1-2,NA,NA,CSVPDGFMYGYTF,TGCAGCGTTCCCGACGGATTCATGTATGGCTACACCTTC
TRBV7-2,TRBJ2-7,NA,TRBD2,CASSLVGLAGLGEQYF,TGTGCCAGCAGCTTAGTTGGGCTAGCGGGACTCGGTGAGCAGTACTTC
TRBV9,TRBJ1-5,NA,NA,CASSVSPNQPQHF,TGTGCCAGCAGCGTATCCCCTAATCAGCCCCAGCATTTT
TRBV27,TRBJ2-7,NA,TRBD1,CASSGTASIYEQYF,TGTGCCAGCAGCGGGACAGCTTCGATCTACGAGCAGTACTTC
TRBV6-5,TRBJ2-5,NA,NA,CASTSLKETQYF,TGTGCCAGCACAAGTTTAAAAGAGACCCAGTACTTC
TRBV11-2,TRBJ2-5,NA,TRBD1,CASSLDRGRRETQYF,TGTGCCAGCAGCTTAGACAGGGGGCGGCGGGAGACCCAGTACTTC
TRBV5-8,TRBJ2-7,NA,TRBD1,CASSLVLTTGTSYEQYF,TGTGCCAGCAGCTTGGTGCTTACGACAGGGACCTCCTACGAGCAGTACTTC
TRBV7-9,TRBJ1-5,NA,NA,CASSDTSANQPQHF,TGTGCCAGCAGCGACACATCAGCCAATCAGCCCCAGCATTTT
TRBV4-1,TRBJ1-4,few,NA,CASSQEAVSVNEKLFF,TGCGCCAGCAGCCAAGAAGCGGTCTCAGTTAATGAAAAACTGTTTTTT
TRBV5-6,TRBJ2-7,NA,NA,CASSLDGTGDYEQYF,TGTGCCAGCAGCTTGGACGGAACGGGGGACTACGAGCAGTACTTC
TRBV9,TRBJ2-2,NA,NA,CASSVGHTGELFF,TGTGCCAGCAGCGTAGGACACACCGGGGAGCTGTTTTTT
TRBV7-8,TRBJ2-1,NA,NA,CASSLRGTNADNEQFF,TGTGCCAGCAGCTTAAGGGGGACCAACGCCGACAATGAGCAGTTCTTC
TRBV2,TRBJ1-2,NA,NA,CASSEVVTGNYGYTF,TGTGCCAGCAGTGAAGTAGTTACAGGGAACTATGGCTACACCTTC
TRBV29-1,TRBJ1-1,NA,NA,CSVLELAEAFF,TGCAGCGTTCTGGAATTAGCTGAAGCTTTCTTT
TRBV5-6,TRBJ2-1,NA,TRBD2,CASSLVPSGSWQFF,TGTGCCAGCAGCTTGGTACCTAGCGGGAGTTGGCAGTTCTTC
TRBV7-8,TRBJ1-5,few,TRBD1,CASSPGQGVAQPQHF,TGTGCCAGCAGCCCCGGACAGGGAGTTGCTCAGCCCCAGCATTTT
TRBV5-1,TRBJ1-1,NA,NA,CASSMDSLAVNTEAFF,TGCGCCAGCAGCATGGACAGTCTCGCGGTGAACACTGAAGCTTTCTTT
TRBV27,TRBJ2-7,NA,NA,CASSPNSYEQYF,TGTGCCAGCAGTCCCAACAGTTACGAGCAGTACTTC
TRBV4-1,TRBJ1-2,NA,TRBD1,CASRPGQGQAYGYTF,TGCGCCAGCAGACCGGGACAGGGCCAAGCCTATGGCTACACCTTC